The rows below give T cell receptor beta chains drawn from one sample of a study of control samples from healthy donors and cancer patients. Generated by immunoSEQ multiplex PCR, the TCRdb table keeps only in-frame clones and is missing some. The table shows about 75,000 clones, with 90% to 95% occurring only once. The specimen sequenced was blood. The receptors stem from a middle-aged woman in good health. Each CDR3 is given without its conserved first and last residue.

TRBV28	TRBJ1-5	ASSSGNQPQH
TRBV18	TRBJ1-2	ASSPDRDGYT
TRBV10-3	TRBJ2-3	AMGGADTQY
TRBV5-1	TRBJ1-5	ASSLGAGNQPQH
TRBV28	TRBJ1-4	ASSGSRGEKLF
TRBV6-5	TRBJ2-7	ASSPTDYYEQY
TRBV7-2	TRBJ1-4	ASSLAGRSNEKLF
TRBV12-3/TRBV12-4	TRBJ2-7	ASSLTPYEQY
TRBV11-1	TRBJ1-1	ASSLAGLDTEAF
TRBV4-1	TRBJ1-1	ASSPGQGEVNTEAF
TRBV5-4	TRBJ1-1	ASSLGGGITEAF
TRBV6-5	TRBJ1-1	ASSILQGTSEAF
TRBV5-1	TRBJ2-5	ASSLNGNQETQY
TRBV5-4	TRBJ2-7	ASSTPGDNSYEQY
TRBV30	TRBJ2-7	AWSASSGTYEQY
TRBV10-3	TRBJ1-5	AISGGTGSNQPQH
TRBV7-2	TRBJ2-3	ASRPGLAGGRSTDTQY
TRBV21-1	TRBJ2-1	ASSKGVNYNEQF
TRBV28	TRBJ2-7	ASSFGRSYEQY
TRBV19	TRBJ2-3	ASNPGAGGTDTQY
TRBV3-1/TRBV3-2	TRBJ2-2	ASSQLAGELF
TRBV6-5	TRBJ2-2	ASSYPRGGRPGELF
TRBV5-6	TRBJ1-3	ASSLDRRGNTIY
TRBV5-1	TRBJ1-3	ASSARVLLPGNTIY
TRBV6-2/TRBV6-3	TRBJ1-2	ASSYYGRNGYT
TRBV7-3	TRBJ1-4	ASSHPRVGATNEKLF
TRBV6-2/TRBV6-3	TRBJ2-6	ASSYSGGSGANVLT
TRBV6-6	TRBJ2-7	ASSYPDRGSEQY
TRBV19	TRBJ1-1	ASSRDSRGTEAF
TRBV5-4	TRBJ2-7	ASSLETSGSDEQY
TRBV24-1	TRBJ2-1	ATRASGSNNEQF
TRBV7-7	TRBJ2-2	ASSLGALGNTGELF
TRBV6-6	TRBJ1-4	ASNRGGRTNEKLF
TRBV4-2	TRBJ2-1	ASSQGERWNEQF
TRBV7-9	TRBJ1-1	ASSLALTAPNTEAF
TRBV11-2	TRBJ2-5	ASSPGGSLETQY
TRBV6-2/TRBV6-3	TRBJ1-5	ASSYSSGAQPQH
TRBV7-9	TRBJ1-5	ASTQGGLPQPQH